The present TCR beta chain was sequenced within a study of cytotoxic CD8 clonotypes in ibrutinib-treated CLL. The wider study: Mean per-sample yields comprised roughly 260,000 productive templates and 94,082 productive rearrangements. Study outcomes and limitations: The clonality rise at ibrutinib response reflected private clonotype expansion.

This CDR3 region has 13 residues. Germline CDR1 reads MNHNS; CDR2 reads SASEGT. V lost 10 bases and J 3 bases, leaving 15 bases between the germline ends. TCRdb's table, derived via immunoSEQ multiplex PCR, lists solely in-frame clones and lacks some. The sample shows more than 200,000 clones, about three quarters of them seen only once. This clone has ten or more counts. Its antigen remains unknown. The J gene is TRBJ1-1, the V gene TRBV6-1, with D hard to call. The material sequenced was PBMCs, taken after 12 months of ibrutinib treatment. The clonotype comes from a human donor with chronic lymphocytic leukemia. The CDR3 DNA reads TGTGCCATAAACAATCAGGTTCACACTGAAGCTTTCTTT. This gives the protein CAINNQVHTEAFF.